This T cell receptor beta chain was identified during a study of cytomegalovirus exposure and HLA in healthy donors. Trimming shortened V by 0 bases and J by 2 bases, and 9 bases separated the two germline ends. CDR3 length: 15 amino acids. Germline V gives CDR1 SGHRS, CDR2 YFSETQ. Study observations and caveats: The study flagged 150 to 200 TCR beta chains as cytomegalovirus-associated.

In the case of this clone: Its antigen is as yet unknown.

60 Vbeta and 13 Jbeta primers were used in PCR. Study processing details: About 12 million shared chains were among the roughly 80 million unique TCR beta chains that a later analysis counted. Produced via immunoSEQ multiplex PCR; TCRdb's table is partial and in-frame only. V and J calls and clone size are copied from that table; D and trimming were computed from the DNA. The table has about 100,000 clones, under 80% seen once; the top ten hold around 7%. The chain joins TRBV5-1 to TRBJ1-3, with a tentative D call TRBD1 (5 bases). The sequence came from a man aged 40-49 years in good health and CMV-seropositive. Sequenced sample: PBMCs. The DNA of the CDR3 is TGCGCCAGCAGCTTGGCTCAGGGCGCTGGAAACACCATATATTTT. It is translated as CASSLAQGAGNTIYF.